These T cell receptor beta chains were read from a single sample in a study of a mutant IDH1 vaccine in newly diagnosed glioma. Antigens of these TCRs are unknown. Repertoires were generated with immunoSEQ multiplex PCR, while TCRdb's copy carries only in-frame clones and drops some. Of 60,000 or so clones detected, around 80% appear once; the ten largest clones hold approximately 8.1%. The source material was PBMCs, sampled from a glioma patient whose treatment included an IDH1 peptide vaccine. These receptors were taken from a woman aged 40 to 55 with glioma. Some clones in this sample may be carry-over from other donors' samples. Both conserved end residues are part of each CDR3. D genes are given only for firm matches. Size is omitted from some rows. Given values are once, few, many or a class for expanded clones.

-,-,TRBJ2-3,TRBV29-1,TGCAGCGTTGACCTGGACAGCAGCACAGATACGCAGTATTTT,CSVDLDSSTDTQYF
-,-,TRBJ1-4,TRBV4-3,TGCGCCAGCAGCCAAGCCCGAGCCAGGGCAAATGAAAAACTGTTTTTT,CASSQARARANEKLFF
-,-,TRBJ1-3,TRBV7-2,TGTGCCAGCAGCTTAGGACAGTTGGACACTTGGGGGGGATCAAACACCATATATTTT,CASSLGQLDTWGGSNTIYF
TRBD1,-,TRBJ1-3,TRBV9,TGTGCCAGCAGCGAAACCTTACAGGGGGCGGGAGGAAACACCATATATTTT,CASSETLQGAGGNTIYF
-,-,TRBJ2-7,TRBV11-2,TGTGCCAGCAGACTACGGACAGTGAACTACGAGCAGTACTTC,CASRLRTVNYEQYF
-,-,TRBJ2-7,TRBV7-9,TGTGCCAGCAGCGATGGAGGTGATTCCTACGAGCAGTACTTC,CASSDGGDSYEQYF
-,-,TRBJ1-4,TRBV30,TGTGCCTGGAGTGTTGGTGAAAAACTGTTTTTT,CAWSVGEKLFF
TRBD1,-,TRBJ1-1,TRBV30,TGTGCCTGGGGGGTGGGACAGGGGATCACTGAAGCTTTCTTT,CAWGVGQGITEAFF
-,once,TRBJ1-2,TRBV5-4,TGTGCCAGCAGCGGGACCCTGTGGGAGGGCTACACCTTC,CASSGTLWEGYTF
TRBD1,-,TRBJ2-1,TRBV29-1,TGCAGCGTCCACGACAGGGGCTATGAGCAGTTCTTC,CSVHDRGYEQFF
TRBD1,-,TRBJ1-6,TRBV10-3,TGTGCCATCAGACAGGGGGGGGATTCACCCCTCCACTTT,CAIRQGGDSPLHF
TRBD1,-,TRBJ1-1,TRBV4-2,TGTGCCAGCAGCCAGAGTCCCGACAGGGAAGATTCGGCTTTCTTT,CASSQSPDREDSAFF
-,few,TRBJ2-5,TRBV6-1,TGTGCCAGCGTCACGGCTAGACAAGAGACCCAGTACTTC,CASVTARQETQYF
TRBD1,-,TRBJ1-2,TRBV18,TGTGCCAGCTCACCGGGGGACAGGGACGGCTACACCTTC,CASSPGDRDGYTF
TRBD1,-,TRBJ1-1,TRBV5-5,TGTGCCAGCAGTTTTTCGACAGGGACGATGAACACTGAAGCTTTCTTT,CASSFSTGTMNTEAFF
-,-,TRBJ1-3,TRBV10-2,TGCGCCACCCTAGGACGGTGGGAAACCATATATTTT,CATLGRWETIYF
-,-,TRBJ1-1,TRBV7-6,TGTGCCAGCAGCTTAGCGCTGAACACTGAAGCTTTCTTT,CASSLALNTEAFF
-,few,TRBJ1-6,TRBV30,TGTGCCTGGAGTGCTGACAGGTTGGACTATAATTCACCCCTCCACTTT,CAWSADRLDYNSPLHF
-,-,TRBJ2-2,TRBV7-2,TGTGCCAGCAGCTTTAGAGCCTTAAGTTCCACCGGGGAGCTGTTTTTT,CASSFRALSSTGELFF
-,-,TRBJ1-2,TRBV27,TGTGCCAGCAGTTTTCAAGGGGTCAACTACTATGGCTACACCTTC,CASSFQGVNYYGYTF
-,many,TRBJ1-4,TRBV30,TGTGCCTGGAGTCCGACCGGGGCGGAGAATGAAAAACTGTTTTTT,CAWSPTGAENEKLFF
-,-,TRBJ1-2,TRBV6-5,TGTGCCAGCAAACCGGGCTTTAACTATGGCTACACCTTC,CASKPGFNYGYTF
TRBD1,-,TRBJ1-2,TRBV7-6,TGTGCCAGCAGCTTAACTGGACAGGGTGGCTACACCTTC,CASSLTGQGGYTF
-,once,TRBJ1-2,TRBV2,TGTGCCAGCAGGGGAACAGGGAACTATGGCTACACCTTC,CASRGTGNYGYTF
-,-,TRBJ2-1,TRBV15,TGTGCCACCAGCAGAGATTACGCGGATTACAATGAGCAGTTCTTC,CATSRDYADYNEQFF
-,-,TRBJ1-1,TRBV6-5,TGTGCCAGCAGTTTGGGGGACGGGTCCTACACTGAAGCTTTCTTT,CASSLGDGSYTEAFF
TRBD1,-,TRBJ2-5,TRBV7-2,TGTGCCAGCAGCGCCGACAGGGGGCTCGGGGAGACCCAGTACTTC,CASSADRGLGETQYF
TRBD1,once,TRBJ1-5,TRBV27,TGTGCCAGCAGTGCGCGGACAGGGTTGGTGAGCAATCAGCCCCAGCATTTT,CASSARTGLVSNQPQHF